The T cell receptor beta chain under discussion was sequenced for a study of T cells in Graves' hyperthyroidism and ophthalmopathy. Points from the study as a whole: Most thyroid clonotypes with frequency above 0.001 were detected in blood.

Patients aged 18 to 65 with hyperthyroidism were newly diagnosed, with duration under 2 months. Not enrolled were patients with uncontrolled infection, other autoimmune disease, pregnancy or lactation. PBMCs were sourced from less than 13 ml fresh peripheral blood. At least ten counts were recorded for this clonotype. The antigen is undetermined. Germline V lookup: CDR1 SGHVS, CDR2 FNYEAQ. The CDR3 loop spans 14 amino acids. V lost 7 bases and J 6 bases, leaving 19 bases between the germline ends. RNA transcripts yielded amplified TCR beta CDR3 regions. Carried out on the TCR CDR3, a first-round RT-PCR used the HTBI primer set. MiXCR, run by TCRdb on the multiplex PCR reads, gives a single entry per CDR3 protein. The sample yields around 300,000 distinct CDR3 sequences, about 14% seen once.

The TCR comes from a woman in her thirties with Graves' hyperthyroidism that later progressed to Graves' ophthalmopathy. This chain connects TRBV7-6 to TRBJ2-7, with D possibly matching TRBD1 (7 bases). Sequencing was carried out using blood. In DNA, the CDR3 is TGTGCCAGCACCATTGCACAGGGGACTGGCGAGCAGTACTTC. Amino acids: CASTIAQGTGEQYF.